This section outlines one TCR beta chain sequence together with its context. What it recognizes is unknown. This sample stems from a study of CD8 T cells in ankylosing spondylitis. Study-level findings and limits: CD8+ disease-linked clones were present at relatively low frequencies in blood. As reported, disease-linked clones showed significant enrichment in matched ankylosing spondylitis synovial fluid. Typical of ankylosing spondylitis blood, it appeared, was a TCR beta motif of several highly homologous variants.

The V end lost 1 base, the J end lost 1 base, and 8 bases lay between the germline ends. CDR3 length equals 14 residues. Per the germline V gene, CDR1 is SGHRS and CDR2 is YFSETQ. One entry per CDR3 protein results from TCRdb running MiXCR on the 5' RACE reads. This sample has approximately 220,000 distinct CDR3 sequences, with 20% to 30% found just once. The sequenced sample consisted of blood, either unsorted or a sorted T cell fraction (not recorded which). This chain uses TRBV5-1 with TRBJ1-1; D unclear. This receptor was identified in a male donor with ankylosing spondylitis or in good health (not recorded which). In nucleotides, the CDR3 is TGCGCCAGCAGCTTGTCAGCCTCGAACACTGAAGCTTTCTTT. Amino acids: CASSLSASNTEAFF.